This T cell receptor (beta chain) was retrieved from a study of T cell repertoires in cytomegalovirus infection (dated 2019 in TCRdb). About the investigation overall: Peptide stimulations targeted recently identified HLA-C-restricted CMV epitopes, whose presentation resists viral immunomodulation, together with well-studied HLA-B-restricted epitopes. Because public TCR beta signatures pointed to carriage of CMV infection together with the matching HLA type, the HLA type of each donor mattered for the analysis. General study outcomes and caveats: The ex vivo response was dominated by HLA-C-restricted CMV-specific TCR beta clonotypes, which also provided the single most frequent clonotype in two of eight donors. In both this cohort and an independent approximately 370-donor cohort, the cumulative frequency of public TCR beta family members distinguished carriers of CMV infection plus the relevant HLA type.

The sample's treatment or condition label, decoded: in vitro stimulation with specific CMV peptide epitopes to enrich CMV-specific T cells. Instrument on record: Illumina HiSeq 1500. TCRdb reprocessed the public reads (quality trimming at Q25 with fastp, clone calling with MiXCR) and kept in-frame beta chains. Rows are combined by CDR3 protein, so each entry shows the most common genes and DNA. Present in this sample are 700,000 to 950,000 distinct CDR3 sequences, less than 35% of which were seen just once. Around 12% of the sample is held by the ten biggest clonotypes. Via the germline V gene, CDR1 is LGHNT and CDR2 FRNRAP. V loses 2 bases, J loses 1 base, and the germline ends lie 17 bases apart. From the cysteine through the phenylalanine, the CDR3 covers 17 amino acids. The only DNA kept is the CDR3, 51 bases in frame from the first base. As for this clonotype: What antigen it recognizes has not been identified. Base-call qualities are not available, and no considerably larger clone is one nucleotide away.

The clonotype was recovered from a human donor in good health (CMV status not recorded). Some clones in this sample may be carry-over from other donors' samples. The sequenced sample was cultured CD8+ T cells from PBMCs, obtained from culture after CMV antigen stimulation. The chain employs TRBV12-5 and TRBJ1-1, with TRBD1 tentatively as D gene (5 bases match). CDR3 protein: CASGLIPEGPGNTEAFF. The bases are TGTGCTAGTGGTTTGATTCCCGAGGGGCCGGGGAACACTGAAGCTTTCTTT.